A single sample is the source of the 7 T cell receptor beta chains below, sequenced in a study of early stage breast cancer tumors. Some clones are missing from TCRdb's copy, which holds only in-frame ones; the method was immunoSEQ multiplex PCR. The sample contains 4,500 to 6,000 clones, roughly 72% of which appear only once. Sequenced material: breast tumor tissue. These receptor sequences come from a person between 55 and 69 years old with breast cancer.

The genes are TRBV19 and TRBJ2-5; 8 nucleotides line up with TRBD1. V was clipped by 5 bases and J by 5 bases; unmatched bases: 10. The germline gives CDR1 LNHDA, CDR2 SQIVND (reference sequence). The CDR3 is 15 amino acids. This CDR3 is CASSVTGDWRETQYF. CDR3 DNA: TGTGCCAGTAGTGTGACAGGGGATTGGAGGGAGACCCAGTACTTC.

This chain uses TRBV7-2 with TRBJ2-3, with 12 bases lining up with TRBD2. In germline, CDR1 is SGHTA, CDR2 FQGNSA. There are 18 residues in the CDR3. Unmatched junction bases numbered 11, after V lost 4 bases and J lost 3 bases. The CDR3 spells CASSSGFRTSGITDTQYF. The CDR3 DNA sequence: TGTGCCAGCAGCTCAGGATTCCGGACTAGCGGGATTACAGATACGCAGTATTTT.

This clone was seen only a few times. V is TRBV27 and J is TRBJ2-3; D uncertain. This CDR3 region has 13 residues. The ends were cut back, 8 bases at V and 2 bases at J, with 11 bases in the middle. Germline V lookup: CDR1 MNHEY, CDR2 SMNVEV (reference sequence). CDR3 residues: CASGMRTTDTQYF. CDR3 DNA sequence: TGTGCCAGCGGAATGCGAACCACAGATACGCAGTATTTT.

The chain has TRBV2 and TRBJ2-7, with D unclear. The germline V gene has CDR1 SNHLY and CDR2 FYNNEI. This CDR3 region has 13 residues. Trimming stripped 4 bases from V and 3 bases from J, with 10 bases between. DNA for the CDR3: TGTGCCAGCAGTGCGGACCTAAACTACGAGCAGTACTTC. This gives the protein CASSADLNYEQYF.

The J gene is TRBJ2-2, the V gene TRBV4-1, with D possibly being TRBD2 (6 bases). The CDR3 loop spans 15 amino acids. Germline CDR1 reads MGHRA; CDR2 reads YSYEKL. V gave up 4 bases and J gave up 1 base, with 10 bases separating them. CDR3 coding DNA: TGCGCCAGCAGCCGGGACTGGGTGAACACCGGGGAGCTGTTTTTT. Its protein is CASSRDWVNTGELFF.

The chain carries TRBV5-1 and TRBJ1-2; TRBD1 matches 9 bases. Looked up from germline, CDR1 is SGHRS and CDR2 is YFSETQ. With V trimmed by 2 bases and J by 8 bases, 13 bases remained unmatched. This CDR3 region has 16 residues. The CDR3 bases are TGCGCCAGCAGCTTACACTCCGGACAGGGGAGAGGAGGCTACACCTTC. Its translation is CASSLHSGQGRGGYTF.

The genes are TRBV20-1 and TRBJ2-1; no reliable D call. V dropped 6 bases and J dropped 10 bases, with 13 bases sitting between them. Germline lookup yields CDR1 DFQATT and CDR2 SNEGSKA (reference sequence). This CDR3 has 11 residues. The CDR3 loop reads CSANAGPEQFF. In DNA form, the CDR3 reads TGCAGTGCCAATGCCGGTCCCGAGCAGTTCTTC.